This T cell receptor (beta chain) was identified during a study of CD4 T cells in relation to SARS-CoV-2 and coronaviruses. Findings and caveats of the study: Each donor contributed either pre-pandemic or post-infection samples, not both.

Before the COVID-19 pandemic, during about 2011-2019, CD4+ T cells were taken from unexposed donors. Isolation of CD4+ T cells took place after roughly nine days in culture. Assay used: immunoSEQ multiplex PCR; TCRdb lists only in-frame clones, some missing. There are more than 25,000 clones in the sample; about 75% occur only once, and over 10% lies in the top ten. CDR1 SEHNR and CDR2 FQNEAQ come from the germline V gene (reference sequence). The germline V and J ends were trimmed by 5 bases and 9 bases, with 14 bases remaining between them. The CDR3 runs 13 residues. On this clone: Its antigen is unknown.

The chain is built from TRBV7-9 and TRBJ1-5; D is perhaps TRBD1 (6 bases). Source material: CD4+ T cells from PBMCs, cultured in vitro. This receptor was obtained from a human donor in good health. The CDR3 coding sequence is TGTGCCAGCAGCGGGGGCTTGGAAGGGCCCCAGCATTTT. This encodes CASSGGLEGPQHF.